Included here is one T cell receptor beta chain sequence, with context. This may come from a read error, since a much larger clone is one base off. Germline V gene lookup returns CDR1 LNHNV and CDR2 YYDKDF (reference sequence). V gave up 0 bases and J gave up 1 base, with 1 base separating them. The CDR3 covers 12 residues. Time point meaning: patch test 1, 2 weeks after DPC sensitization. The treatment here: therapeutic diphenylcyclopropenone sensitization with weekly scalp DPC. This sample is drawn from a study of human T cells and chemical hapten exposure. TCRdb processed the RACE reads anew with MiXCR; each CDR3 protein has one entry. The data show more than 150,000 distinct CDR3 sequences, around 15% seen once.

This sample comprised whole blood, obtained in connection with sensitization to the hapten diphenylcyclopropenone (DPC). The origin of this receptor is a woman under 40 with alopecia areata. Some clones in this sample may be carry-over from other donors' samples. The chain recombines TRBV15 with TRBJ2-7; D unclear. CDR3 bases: TGTGCCACCAGCAGAGAGTCCTACGAGCAGTACTTC. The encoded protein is CATSRESYEQYF.